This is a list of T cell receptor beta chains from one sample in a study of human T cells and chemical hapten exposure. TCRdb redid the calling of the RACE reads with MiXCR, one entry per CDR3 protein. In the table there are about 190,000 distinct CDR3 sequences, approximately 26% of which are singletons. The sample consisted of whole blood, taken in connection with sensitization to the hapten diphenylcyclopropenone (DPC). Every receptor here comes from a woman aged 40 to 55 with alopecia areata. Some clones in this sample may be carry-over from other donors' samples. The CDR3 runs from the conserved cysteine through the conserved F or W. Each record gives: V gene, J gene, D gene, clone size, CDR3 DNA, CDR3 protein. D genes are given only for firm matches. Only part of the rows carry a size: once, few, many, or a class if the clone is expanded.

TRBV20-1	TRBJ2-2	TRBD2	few	TGCAGTGCTAGTTTAGCGGGAGACACCGGGGAGCTGTTTTTT	CSASLAGDTGELFF
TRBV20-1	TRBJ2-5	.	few	TGCAGTGCTAGAGATTGGTCCGCTGAGACCCAGTACTTC	CSARDWSAETQYF
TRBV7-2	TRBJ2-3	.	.	TGTGCCAGCAGTCCAAACGGGATTACGCAGTATTTT	CASSPNGITQYF
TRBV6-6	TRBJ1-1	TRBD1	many	TGTGCCAGCAGTCGAAAACAAGGGACAGCCACCGACCCGGCTTTCTTT	CASSRKQGTATDPAFF
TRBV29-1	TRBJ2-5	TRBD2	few	TGCAGCGTTGAAAGGGCGGGGACTAGCGGTCTACAAGAGACCCAGTACTTC	CSVERAGTSGLQETQYF
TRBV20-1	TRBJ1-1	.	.	TGCAGTGCTAGAGATCTGGCCGGGCCGATGAACACTGAAGCTTTCTTT	CSARDLAGPMNTEAFF
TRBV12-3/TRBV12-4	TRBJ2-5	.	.	TGTGCCAGCAGGGGACCCGAAAAAGAGACCCAGTACTTC	CASRGPEKETQYF
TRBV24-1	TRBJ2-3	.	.	TGTGCCACCAGTGACCCTCGACAGACAGATACGCAGTATTTT	CATSDPRQTDTQYF
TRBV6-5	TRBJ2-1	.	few	TGTGCCGCCGCCGGGAGACCTTACAATGAGCAGTTCTTC	CAAAGRPYNEQFF
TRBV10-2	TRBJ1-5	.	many	TGCGCCAGCACCGAAGGGGGGCGGAATCAGCCCCAGCATTTT	CASTEGGRNQPQHF
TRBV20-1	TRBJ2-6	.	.	TGCAGTGCTAGAGATCGTCTAGGGACGATCTCTGGGGCCAACGTCCTGACTTTC	CSARDRLGTISGANVLTF
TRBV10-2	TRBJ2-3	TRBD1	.	TGCGCCAGCAGGAGGGGACAGGGGGCGGATACGCAGTATTTT	CASRRGQGADTQYF
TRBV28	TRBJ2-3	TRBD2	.	TGTGCCAGCAGTTTGCTAGCGGGAGAAGTTACAGATACGCAGTATTTT	CASSLLAGEVTDTQYF
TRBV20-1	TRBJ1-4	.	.	TGCAGTGCTAGCCCGGCTGGGGCGAAAAAACTGTTTTTT	CSASPAGAKKLFF
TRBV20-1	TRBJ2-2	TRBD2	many	TGCAGTGCCCGAACGAGCGGGAGGAGCGGGGAGCTGTTTTTT	CSARTSGRSGELFF
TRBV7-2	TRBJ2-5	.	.	TGTGCCAGCAGCTTATATTTCTCCGGACAGCAAGAGACCCAGTACTTC	CASSLYFSGQQETQYF
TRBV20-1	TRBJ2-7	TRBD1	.	TGCAGTGCTCAAGACAGGGGGAGGGTAGGTGTGTACGAGCAGTACTTC	CSAQDRGRVGVYEQYF
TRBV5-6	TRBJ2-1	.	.	TGTGCCAGCAGCTTTCCCTACAATGAGCAGTTCTTC	CASSFPYNEQFF
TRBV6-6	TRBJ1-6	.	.	TGTGCCAGCAGTTACTCGTTAACAGGGTCCTCCAGGCATTCACCCCTCCACTTT	CASSYSLTGSSRHSPLHF
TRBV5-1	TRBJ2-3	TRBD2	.	TGCGCCAGCAGCTTGTATGCGGGAGGAAGCACAGATACGCAGTATTTT	CASSLYAGGSTDTQYF
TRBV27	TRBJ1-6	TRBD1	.	TGTGCCAGCAGTTATACCGGGACAGGGAGGTCACCCCTCCACTTT	CASSYTGTGRSPLHF
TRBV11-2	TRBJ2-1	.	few	TGTGCCAGCAGCAGGAGACCCGATGAGCAGTTCTTC	CASSRRPDEQFF
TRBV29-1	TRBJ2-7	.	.	TGCAGCATACGGGGCGGCTCATCCTACGAGCAGTACTTC	CSIRGGSSYEQYF
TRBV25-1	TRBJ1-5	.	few	TGTGCCAGCAGTGACAGGGACCATCAGCCCCAGCATTTT	CASSDRDHQPQHF
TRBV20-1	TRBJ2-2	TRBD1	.	TGCAGTGCTAGAGATGCGACAGGGGGTAAAACCGGGGAGCTGTTTTTT	CSARDATGGKTGELFF
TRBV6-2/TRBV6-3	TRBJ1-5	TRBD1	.	TGTGCCAGCACTCCAGGGGGGGCGCGTCAGCCCCAGCATTTT	CASTPGGARQPQHF
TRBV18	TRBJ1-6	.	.	TGTGCCAGCTCGGGACGACAGGTCGATAATTCACCCCTCCACTTT	CASSGRQVDNSPLHF
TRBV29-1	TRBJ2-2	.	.	TGCAGCGTTGCTGGACAGAACACCGGGGAGCTGTTTTTT	CSVAGQNTGELFF
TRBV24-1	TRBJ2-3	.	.	TGTGCCACCGAGGGAGCTAGCACAGATACGCAGTATTTT	CATEGASTDTQYF
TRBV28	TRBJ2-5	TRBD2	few	TGTGCCAGCAGTTCGGGACTAGCGGGAGGAGAGACCCAGTACTTC	CASSSGLAGGETQYF
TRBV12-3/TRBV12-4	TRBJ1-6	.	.	TGTGCCAGCAGCTCGGGACATGCCTCGTTGTCACCCCTCCACTTT	CASSSGHASLSPLHF
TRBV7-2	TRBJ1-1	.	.	TGTGCCAGCAGCTTAGGGGGGGCTGGTAGCACTGAAGCTTTCTTT	CASSLGGAGSTEAFF
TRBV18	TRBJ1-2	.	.	TGTGCCAGCTCGCCTACAAGGACCTATGGCTACACCTTC	CASSPTRTYGYTF
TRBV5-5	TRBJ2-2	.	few	TGTGCCAGCAGCCACGTCGTCCGTGGTCGTACCGGGGAGCTGTTTTTT	CASSHVVRGRTGELFF